Listed below are T cell receptor beta chains from one sample, sequenced in a study of blood T cell repertoires in COVID-19. The assay was immunoSEQ multiplex PCR, and TCRdb's table has in-frame clones only and misses some. The sample yields about 410,000 clones, 86% seen once. Input material: peripheral blood. The receptor set was obtained from a woman aged 25 to 39 with active or convalescent COVID-19. Each CDR3 is given with its conserved first and last residue. Each record gives: J gene, clone size, V gene, CDR3 protein. Only part of the rows carry a size: once, few, many, or a class if the clone is expanded.

TRBJ2-1	NA	TRBV3-1/TRBV3-2	CASSYTGTGVENEQFF
TRBJ2-7	NA	TRBV4-1	CASSHEDRPTYEQYF
TRBJ1-6	NA	TRBV6-5	CASSSGQSNSPLHF
TRBJ1-1	NA	TRBV2	CASSGGVMNTEAFF
TRBJ1-4	NA	TRBV5-1	CASSRTGINEKLFF
TRBJ2-2	NA	TRBV4-1	CASSQVASGRFGTGELFF
TRBJ1-3	NA	TRBV27	CASSSRSSGNTIYF
TRBJ1-5	NA	TRBV5-6	CASSVRDSFRPNPQHF
TRBJ2-7	NA	TRBV5-5	CASSLDGPGVSYEQYF
TRBJ1-6	NA	TRBV6-5	CASRVNSFINSPLHF
TRBJ2-2	few	TRBV3-1/TRBV3-2	CASSGFGANTGELFF
TRBJ1-1	NA	TRBV18	CASSPPWGSEAFF
TRBJ2-1	once	TRBV9	CASSVGIGGADNEQFF
TRBJ1-1	NA	TRBV29-1	CSVGQAVGGLNTEAFF
TRBJ1-5	NA	TRBV24-1	CATSDLFRGDRGLSNQPQHF
TRBJ2-7	NA	TRBV28	CASRAGLAPYEQYF
TRBJ1-1	NA	TRBV10-2	CASSESVTSDSEAFF
TRBJ2-7	NA	TRBV11-2	CASSSFGGGTYEQYF
TRBJ1-2	NA	TRBV7-8	CASSPVGAGYTF
TRBJ2-5	NA	TRBV7-7	CASSPERQEQETQYF
TRBJ1-3	NA	TRBV2	CASREQGQGNTIYF
TRBJ2-1	NA	TRBV20-1	CSAPLYNEQFF
TRBJ2-3	NA	TRBV6-2/TRBV6-3	CASSDPQLAGGTDTQYF
TRBJ2-5	few	TRBV6-5	CASGERGETQYF
TRBJ1-2	NA	TRBV5-1	CASSLVQGAIIDTNYGYTF
TRBJ1-1	NA	TRBV10-3	CAISETTGPYTEAFF
TRBJ2-1	NA	TRBV7-8	CASSSRGGLDGEQFF
TRBJ2-7	NA	TRBV20-1	CSASVALEQYF
TRBJ1-1	NA	TRBV19	CASRQGGAFF
TRBJ2-3	NA	TRBV11-3	CASSSRGSGTDTQYF
TRBJ1-1	NA	TRBV3-1/TRBV3-2	CASSSPGIVTEAFF
TRBJ2-3	NA	TRBV5-5	CASSLEPPGYTQYF
TRBJ2-1	NA	TRBV7-9	CASSSGQTTPYNEQFF
TRBJ2-3	NA	TRBV4-1	CASSQGPSPSGEVDTQYF
TRBJ2-3	NA	TRBV27	CASSRRGTDTQYF
TRBJ2-5	NA	TRBV5-4	CASSSGNRETQYF
TRBJ1-2	NA	TRBV7-2	CASSPDRNYGYTF
TRBJ2-2	NA	TRBV7-8	CASSGGGGAPPNTGELFF
TRBJ1-2	NA	TRBV18	CASSVPGGAHGYTF
TRBJ2-1	NA	TRBV27	CASSLPGAPGIEQFF
TRBJ1-2	NA	TRBV10-3	CAISESTENYGYTF
TRBJ1-2	NA	TRBV4-1	CASSQDGRVNGYTF
TRBJ2-7	few	TRBV25-1	CASRPAGVDEQYF
TRBJ2-1	NA	TRBV15	CATSRDFSGDNEQFF
TRBJ1-5	NA	TRBV4-1	CASSQESREANQPQHF